This TCR beta chain was sequenced for a study of blood T cell repertoires in COVID-19. Overall study context: Specimens from acute and convalescent COVID-19 originated in the United States, Italy and Spain. PBMCs, B-cell-depleted T cells, or T cells were the source of the cDNA or gDNA that made up the material.

The germline CDR1 and CDR2 sequences are SGDLS and YYNGEE. There are 13 residues in the CDR3. Trimming took off 0 bases at V and 4 bases at J, with 4 bases between the two ends. Original data processing: Estimated nucleated cell counts came from reference gene primer amplification. Measured with immunoSEQ multiplex PCR; TCRdb has only the in-frame clones, and not every one. The V and J calls and clone size come from that table; D and trimming were worked out from the DNA. The repertoire holds some 47,000 clones, with about 84% as singletons. The sequenced material came from peripheral blood. The chain couples TRBV9 to TRBJ1-4, with no clear D. The clonotype comes from a woman in her sixties or seventies with acute or convalescent COVID-19. The CDR3 reads CASSVGLNEKLFF. The DNA for the CDR3 is TGTGCCAGCAGCGTAGGACTTAATGAAAAACTGTTTTTT. Drawing the rest from reference TRBV9 and TRBJ1-4, the complete variable domain is DSGVTQTPKHLITATGQRVTLRCSPRSGDLSVYWYQQSLDQGLQFLIQYYNGEERAKGNILERFSAQQFPDLHSELNLSSLELGDSALYFCASSVGLNEKLFFGSGTQLSVL.